This T cell receptor (beta chain) was profiled in a study of cytomegalovirus exposure and HLA in healthy donors. Overall study results and limits: Researchers counted around 150 TCR beta chains as cytomegalovirus-associated.

The PCR ran on 60 Vbeta and 13 Jbeta primers. The table came from immunoSEQ multiplex PCR; TCRdb's copy has only in-frame clones and leaves some out. The repertoire has 150,000 to 200,000 clones, 65% to 70% of them found once; the top ten carry 4.5%. A word on this clone: The antigen remains unidentified.

The source of this sequence is a woman between 18 and 29 years old in good health and CMV-seropositive. The sample was PBMCs.

The CDR3 protein is CASSKSGTGGFTYEQYF. The CDR3 bases are TGCGCCAGCAGCAAGTCCGGGACAGGTGGATTTACCTACGAGCAGTACTTC. This chain connects TRBV5-1 to TRBJ2-7; TRBD1 matches 8 bases. J was trimmed by 2 bases and V by 4 bases; bases with no gene match: 14. Germline values: CDR1 SGHRS, CDR2 YFSETQ. The CDR3 contains 17 residues.